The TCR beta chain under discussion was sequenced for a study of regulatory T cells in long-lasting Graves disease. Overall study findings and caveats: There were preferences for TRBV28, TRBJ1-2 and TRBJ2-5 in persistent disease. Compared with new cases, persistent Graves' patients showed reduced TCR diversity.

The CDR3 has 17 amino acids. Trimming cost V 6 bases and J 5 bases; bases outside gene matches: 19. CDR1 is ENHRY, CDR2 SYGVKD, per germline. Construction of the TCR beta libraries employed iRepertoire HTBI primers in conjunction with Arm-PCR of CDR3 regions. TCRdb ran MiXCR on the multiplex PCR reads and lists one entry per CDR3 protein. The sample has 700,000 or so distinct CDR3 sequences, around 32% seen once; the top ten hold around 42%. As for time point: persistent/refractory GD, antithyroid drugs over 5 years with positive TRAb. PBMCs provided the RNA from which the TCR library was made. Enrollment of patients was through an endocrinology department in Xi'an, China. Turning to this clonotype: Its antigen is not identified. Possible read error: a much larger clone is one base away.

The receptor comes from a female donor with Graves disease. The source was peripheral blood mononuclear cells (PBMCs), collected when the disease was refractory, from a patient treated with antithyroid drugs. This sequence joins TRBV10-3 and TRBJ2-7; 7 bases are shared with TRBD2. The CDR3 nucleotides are TGTGCCATCAGCCTCCCGCCGATCCTCGGGAGGTGCGACGAGCAGTACTTC. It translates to CAISLPPILGRCDEQYF.